A selection of T cell receptor beta chains follows, all from one sample in a study of blood T cell repertoires in COVID-19. This table comes from immunoSEQ multiplex PCR, and its TCRdb copy is limited to in-frame clones, with some not included. The table records fewer than 200,000 clones, about 83% of them present only once. Sequences were obtained from PBMCs or T cells enriched from blood (not recorded which). The receptors were gathered from a woman aged 45 to 65 in a cohort exposed to, infected with or recovered from COVID-19 (not recorded which). Each CDR3 is given with its conserved first and last residue. D genes are given only for firm matches. Some rows have no size entry. The others give once, few or many, or a class for an expanded clone.

J: TRBJ1-2
size: NA
V: TRBV9
D: NA
DNA: TGTGCCAGCAGCCCGCAACCCGGGACACATGGCTACACCTTC
CDR3: CASSPQPGTHGYTF

J: TRBJ2-7
size: NA
V: TRBV7-9
D: TRBD2
DNA: TGTGCCACAGGGAGCGGGGACTCCTACGAGCAGTACTTC
CDR3: CATGSGDSYEQYF

J: TRBJ1-2
size: once
V: TRBV28
D: NA
DNA: TGTGCCAGCAGCTACCGACAGCCGAATTTCTATGGCTACACCTTC
CDR3: CASSYRQPNFYGYTF

J: TRBJ2-1
size: NA
V: TRBV18
D: TRBD2
DNA: TGTGCCAGCTCACGGACTAGCGCCGATGAGAATGAGCAGTTCTTC
CDR3: CASSRTSADENEQFF

J: TRBJ1-1
size: NA
V: TRBV4-1
D: TRBD1
DNA: TGCGCCAGCAGCCAAGAGGCGACAGGGGACACTGAAGCTTTCTTT
CDR3: CASSQEATGDTEAFF

J: TRBJ2-2
size: NA
V: TRBV7-9
D: TRBD2
DNA: TGTGCCAGCAATCCGGGAGGCTCCGGGGAGCTGTTTTTT
CDR3: CASNPGGSGELFF

J: TRBJ1-4
size: NA
V: TRBV10-3
D: NA
DNA: TGTGCCATCAGTGAGTCGTGGCAGGGTACTAATGAAAAACTGTTTTTT
CDR3: CAISESWQGTNEKLFF

J: TRBJ1-5
size: NA
V: TRBV28
D: NA
DNA: TGTGCCAGCAGGCCAGTGACACAGTCCGGTCAGCCCCAGCATTTT
CDR3: CASRPVTQSGQPQHF

J: TRBJ2-7
size: NA
V: TRBV11-2
D: NA
DNA: TGTGCCAGCAGTCAGGCGTCGGGATACATATACGAGCAGTACTTC
CDR3: CASSQASGYIYEQYF

J: TRBJ1-3
size: NA
V: TRBV5-1
D: TRBD1
DNA: TGCGCCAGCAGCTTGTCGGGACAGGGAAACACCATATATTTT
CDR3: CASSLSGQGNTIYF

J: TRBJ1-4
size: NA
V: TRBV25-1
D: NA
DNA: TGTGCCAGCAGTGAATATAGCTCCAGCTCTGAAAAACTGTTTTTT
CDR3: CASSEYSSSSEKLFF

J: TRBJ2-1
size: NA
V: TRBV11-2
D: TRBD2
DNA: TGTGCCAGCAGCTTAGAAACGGGAGGGTACACTGAGCAGTTCTTC
CDR3: CASSLETGGYTEQFF

J: TRBJ2-7
size: NA
V: TRBV9
D: TRBD2
DNA: TGTGCCAGCAGCGTCACTTTTGCGGGAGGAGGGTACGAGCAGTACTTC
CDR3: CASSVTFAGGGYEQYF

J: TRBJ1-3
size: NA
V: TRBV18
D: TRBD1
DNA: TGTGCCAGCTCACCTGGGGGACAGGGAAATGCGAACACCATATATTTT
CDR3: CASSPGGQGNANTIYF

J: TRBJ2-7
size: NA
V: TRBV4-3
D: NA
DNA: TGCGCCAGCAGCCAAGATCGCGGGACCCAGACCTACGAGCAGTACTTC
CDR3: CASSQDRGTQTYEQYF

J: TRBJ2-5
size: NA
V: TRBV9
D: TRBD2
DNA: TGTGCCAGCAGCGCGGGAGGTGTTGAGACCCAGTACTTC
CDR3: CASSAGGVETQYF

J: TRBJ2-7
size: NA
V: TRBV7-3
D: NA
DNA: TGTGCCAGCAGCTTCGACAACTCCTACGAGCAGTACTTC
CDR3: CASSFDNSYEQYF

J: TRBJ2-5
size: NA
V: TRBV11-2
D: TRBD2
DNA: TGTGCCAGCAGCTTAGATCTAGCGGGGGAGGTAGGAGAGACCCAGTACTTC
CDR3: CASSLDLAGEVGETQYF

J: TRBJ1-5
size: few
V: TRBV6-1
D: NA
DNA: TGTGCCAGCAGTGAAGAGAAGGGGAGGTTAGGTCAGCCCCAGCATTTT
CDR3: CASSEEKGRLGQPQHF

J: TRBJ2-1
size: NA
V: TRBV7-3
D: NA
DNA: TGTGCCAGCAGCTTACTTGGGGGCGCCGCCAATGAGCAGTTCTTC
CDR3: CASSLLGGAANEQFF

J: TRBJ2-1
size: NA
V: TRBV5-8
D: NA
DNA: TGTGCCAGCAGCTTCGACTTTGGCAGGGCATATGAGCAGTTCTTC
CDR3: CASSFDFGRAYEQFF

J: TRBJ2-3
size: NA
V: TRBV2
D: TRBD2
DNA: TGTGCCAGCAGTGTAACGGGGACTAGTGGGACGCTTACGCAGTATTTT
CDR3: CASSVTGTSGTLTQYF

J: TRBJ1-3
size: once
V: TRBV28
D: NA
DNA: TGTGCCAGCAGTGTCGACAGCAGCTCTGGAAACACCATATATTTT
CDR3: CASSVDSSSGNTIYF

J: TRBJ2-7
size: NA
V: TRBV30
D: NA
DNA: TGTGCCTGGAGCGGCGGGACCTCCTACGAGCAGTACTTC
CDR3: CAWSGGTSYEQYF

J: TRBJ2-2
size: NA
V: TRBV24-1
D: NA
DNA: TGTGCCACCAGTGATAACAGGCTTCCCAACACCGGGGAGCTGTTTTTT
CDR3: CATSDNRLPNTGELFF

J: TRBJ2-1
size: NA
V: TRBV28
D: NA
DNA: TGTGCCAGCAGCTCACAGGCGAATGAGCAGTTCTTC
CDR3: CASSSQANEQFF

J: TRBJ2-5
size: NA
V: TRBV7-6
D: TRBD2
DNA: TGTGCCAGCAGCTTACGGGGACTAGCGGGGGGAAAATTACAAGAGACCCAGTACTTC
CDR3: CASSLRGLAGGKLQETQYF

J: TRBJ1-4
size: NA
V: TRBV18
D: TRBD1
DNA: TGTGCCAGCTCACCTGCCGGGACAGGCAATGAAAAACTGTTTTTT
CDR3: CASSPAGTGNEKLFF

J: TRBJ1-2
size: once
V: TRBV6-5
D: NA
DNA: TGTGCCAGCAGTCGGGGCCCGGCGGGGGGCTACACCTTC
CDR3: CASSRGPAGGYTF

J: TRBJ2-5
size: NA
V: TRBV24-1
D: TRBD1
DNA: TGTGCCACCAGTGATTTCGCTATGACAGGGTTTGGGGAGACCCAGTACTTC
CDR3: CATSDFAMTGFGETQYF

J: TRBJ1-1
size: NA
V: TRBV29-1
D: TRBD1
DNA: TGCAGCGTTGAAGGGGCAGGGGGCGCGGACACTGAAGCTTTCTTT
CDR3: CSVEGAGGADTEAFF

J: TRBJ2-6
size: NA
V: TRBV19
D: NA
DNA: TGTGCCAGTAGTATTAACCTATCTGGGGCCAACGTCCTGACTTTC
CDR3: CASSINLSGANVLTF

J: TRBJ1-6
size: few
V: TRBV7-9
D: TRBD1
DNA: TGTGCCAGCAGCTCTCCAGCCCGGACAGGGGATTCCTATAATTCACCCCTCCACTTT
CDR3: CASSSPARTGDSYNSPLHF

J: TRBJ1-5
size: NA
V: TRBV4-2
D: NA
DNA: TGTGCCAGCAGCCAAGATTCCAGTCCTCAGCCCCAGCATTTT
CDR3: CASSQDSSPQPQHF